This T cell receptor beta chain appears in the sequencing data of a study of glioma-infiltrating T cells. This clonotype was seen at least ten times. Its antigen is not identified. Amplification of TCR alpha and beta CDR3 regions from RNA used iRepertoire nested multiplex PCR. Tissue mRNA or PBMC total RNA, 100-400 ng, went into one-step reverse transcription and amplification. TCRdb reanalysed the multiplex PCR reads using MiXCR and keeps one entry per CDR3 protein. The repertoire consists of approximately 88,000 distinct CDR3 sequences, with roughly 23% occurring once and the leading ten covering approximately 7%. CDR1 and CDR2 from the germline V gene are DFQATT and SNEGSKA (reference sequence). This CDR3 comprises 14 residues. Trimming took off 4 bases at V and 2 bases at J, with 15 bases between the two ends. Whole-study results and caveats: Gliomas, especially low-grade, showed above-expected tissue-blood divergence; non-neoplastic patients showed below. Only very few CDR3 sequences appeared in both tissue and blood.

This TCR was recovered from a human donor with low-grade glioma or glioblastoma, undergoing nonglioma brain surgery, or in good health (not recorded which). The sequencing sample was made of glioma tissue, nonneoplastic brain tissue, or PBMCs (not recorded which). The chain combines TRBV20-1 with TRBJ2-7, with D tentatively TRBD1 or TRBD2 (5 bases each). CDR3: CSATTGAYTYEQYF. In nucleotides, the CDR3 is TGCAGTGCTACTACCGGGGCATACACCTACGAGCAGTACTTC.